Listed here are 30 T cell receptor beta chains from one sample, sequenced in a study of glioma-infiltrating T cells. Amplification of TCR alpha and beta CDR3 regions from RNA used iRepertoire nested multiplex PCR. One entry per CDR3 protein, called by TCRdb with MiXCR from the multiplex PCR reads. The data contain about 21,000 distinct CDR3 sequences, about 22% of them singletons. Input material: glioma tissue, nonneoplastic brain tissue, or PBMCs (not recorded which). These TCRs come from a human donor with low-grade glioma or glioblastoma, undergoing nonglioma brain surgery, or in good health (not recorded which).

This clonotype has a count of ten or more. The chain recombines TRBV27 with TRBJ2-7; weak D call: TRBD2 (5 bases). Germline assignment: CDR1 MNHEY and CDR2 SMNVEV (reference sequence). The CDR3 spans 14 residues. The ends were cut back, 0 bases at V and 3 bases at J, with 9 bases in the middle. The CDR3 is CASSLSRESYEQYF. The CDR3 DNA sequence: TGTGCCAGCAGTTTATCGAGGGAAAGCTACGAGCAGTACTTC.

The V and J genes are TRBV9 and TRBJ1-1; unclear D gene. Germline V lookup: CDR1 SGDLS, CDR2 YYNGEE. There are 13 residues in the CDR3. V lost 9 bases to trimming and J lost 0 bases, with 12 bases between them. CDR3 residues: CATGNGLNTEAFF. The CDR3 region has the DNA TGTGCCACCGGGAACGGATTGAACACTGAAGCTTTCTTT.

Concerning this clonotype itself: One base away lies a much larger clone, so this may be a sequencing read error. The gene calls are TRBV20-1 and TRBJ1-2; D remains ambiguous. Between the trimmed V and J ends, which lost 8 bases and 7 bases, there was a span of 26 bases. Germline V CDR1 and CDR2: DFQATT, SNEGSKA (reference sequence). This CDR3 region has 15 residues. The CDR3: CSTKSPVREDGGYTF. The CDR3 DNA follows: TGCAGTACGAAATCCCCCGTGCGGGAGGATGGTGGCTACACCTTC.

With respect to this clonotype: The junction and the germline gene differ at one end; a read error may be behind it. The rearrangement links TRBV4-1 to TRBJ1-4; possible D gene TRBD1, 6 bases. CDR3 length: 17 amino acids. CDR1 and CDR2 (germline): MGHRA, YSYEKL. CDR3 loop: CASSRTGTPATNKKLFF. The CDR3 DNA is TGCGCCAGCAGCCGAACCGGGACACCCGCAACTAATAAAAAACTGTTTTTT.

Of note for this clonotype: This may come from a read error, since a much larger clone is one base off. This chain uses TRBV7-2 with TRBJ2-7, with TRBD1 matching 9 bases. The CDR3 totals 14 residues. Per the germline V gene, CDR1 is SGHTA and CDR2 is FQGNSA. This chain's CDR3 is CASSLNRGLYEQCF. CDR3 in DNA: TGTGCCAGCAGCTTGAACAGGGGGCTCTACGAGCAGTGCTTC.

This clonotype was found a few times. The CDR3: CASSPGPNTEAFF. DNA of the CDR3: TGTGCCAGCAGTCCGGGCCCCAACACTGAAGCTTTCTTT. The genes are TRBV2 and TRBJ1-1; D remains ambiguous. The CDR3 sequence is 13 residues long. CDR1 is SNHLY and CDR2 is FYNNEI in the germline V gene. V lost 5 bases and J lost 2, with 9 bases in between.

Of note for this clonotype: A much larger clone is a single base away; this may be a read error. The rearrangement joins TRBV7-2 to TRBJ2-3, with a weak D call TRBD1 (5 bases). Germline V gene data show CDR1 as SGHTA and CDR2 as FQGNSA. This CDR3 contains 13 residues. CDR3 bases: TGTGTCAGCAGCTTAGGGGTAGGAGATACGCAGTATTTT. Translation: CVSSLGVGDTQYF.

The CDR3 region is CASSLTRADTQYF. Here the CDR3 DNA reads TGTGCCAGCAGCCTGACTCGAGCAGATACGCAGTATTTT. The chain joins TRBV11-2 to TRBJ2-3; unclear D gene. Germline V lookup: CDR1 SGHAT, CDR2 FQNNGV. Trimming took 5 bases from V and 4 from J, leaving 10 bases between them. CDR3 length equals 13 residues. The variable domain in full, with the rest retrieved from reference TRBV11-2 and TRBJ2-3, is EAGVAQSPRYKIIEKRQSVAFWCNPISGHATLYWYQQILGQGPKLLIQFQNNGVVDDSQLPKDRFSAERLKGVDSTLKIQPAKLEDSAVYLCASSLTRADTQYFGPGTRLTVL.

By its share, this clonotype is medium-sized (0.01 to 0.1%). The chain joins TRBV6-1 to TRBJ1-5, with 8 bases identical to TRBD1. V lost 6 bases to trimming and J lost 7 bases; unmatched junction nucleotides: 5. CDR1 is MNHNS, CDR2 SASEGT, per germline. The CDR3 has 13 amino acids. This chain's CDR3 is CASSSGQGQPQHF. The CDR3 nucleotides read TGTGCCAGCAGCTCCGGACAGGGCCAGCCCCAGCATTTT.

This chain joins TRBV3-1 and TRBJ1-1, with unresolved D. The CDR3 consists of 14 residues. Per the germline V gene, CDR1 is LGHDT and CDR2 is YNNKEL (reference sequence). Trimming left V 4 bases short and J 1 base short, with 10 bases between. The CDR3 protein is CASSPMDGNTEAFF. In DNA form, the CDR3 reads TGTGCCAGCAGCCCTATGGACGGGAACACTGAAGCTTTCTTT.

Comment on this clonotype: A junction boundary mismatches the germline segment, possibly from a read error. This chain links TRBV29-1 with TRBJ2-3, with D tentatively TRBD2 (5 bases). CDR3 length: 13 amino acids. The germline CDR1 and CDR2 sequences are SQVTM and ANQGSEA. The CDR3 nucleotides are TGCAGCGTTGAATTCGGGTTGGGAGATACGCGGTATTTT. Its protein is CSVEFGLGDTRYF.

This clonotype was seen a few times. This rearrangement joins TRBV7-2 to TRBJ1-2; 10 bases are shared with TRBD1. Germline V gives CDR1 SGHTA, CDR2 FQGNSA. The CDR3 is 14 residues long. The junction had 7 bases not matched to a gene; V was cut back by 5 bases and J by 7 bases. The CDR3 protein is CASSPDRGGGGYTF. The CDR3, as DNA: TGTGCCAGCAGCCCGGACAGGGGGGGTGGTGGCTACACCTTC.

The chain links TRBV3-1 to TRBJ1-6; D is uncertain. The V end was cut by 1 base, the J end by 6 bases, with 10 bases between. The CDR3 loop spans 15 amino acids. Germline V gene lookup returns CDR1 LGHDT and CDR2 YNNKEL (reference sequence). CDR3 residues: CASSQGMTSNSPLHF. CDR3 sequence (DNA): TGTGCCAGCAGCCAAGGAATGACCAGTAATTCACCCCTCCACTTT.

The genes are TRBV4-1 and TRBJ2-7; D unresolved. The V end lost 1 base, the J end lost 4 bases, and 11 bases lay between the germline ends. CDR3 length equals 14 residues. CDR1 MGHRA and CDR2 YSYEKL come from the germline V gene. The CDR3 nucleotides read TGCGCCAGCAGCCAAGGACCCGGGCGGTACGAGCAGTACTTC. It specifies CASSQGPGRYEQYF.

This clonotype was seen only a few times. The V and J genes are TRBV7-9 and TRBJ2-7; a possible D gene is TRBD2 (5 bases). CDR1 SEHNR and CDR2 FQNEAQ come from the germline V gene (reference sequence). CDR3 length: 13 residues. Trimming took 9 bases from V and 5 from J, leaving 17 bases between them. CDR3 nucleotides: TGTGCCAGTGTCGAGGACTTGACGAACGAGCAGTACTTC. Translated, it gives CASVEDLTNEQYF.

This clonotype was counted many times. The chain recombines TRBV19 with TRBJ1-1; 8 positions match TRBD1. Germline-derived CDR1 and CDR2 are LNHDA and SQIVND (reference sequence). The CDR3 sequence is 13 residues long. V gave up 10 bases and J gave up 1 base; unmatched junction bases: 5. CDR3 loop: CATDREANTEAFF. In nucleotides, the CDR3 is TGTGCCACGGACAGGGAGGCGAACACTGAAGCTTTCTTT.

This clonotype was found many times. This chain joins TRBV12-3 or TRBV12-4 and TRBJ1-1; D is undetermined. Trimming left V 3 bases short and J 1 base short, with 6 bases between. The CDR3 length is 13 residues. CDR3 bases: TGTGCCAGCAGTTTCATGGGGAACACTGAAGCTTTCTTT. It yields the protein CASSFMGNTEAFF.

This clonotype was observed at least ten times. The rearrangement joins TRBV3-1 to TRBJ2-3; 11 bases match TRBD2. Germline V gene data show CDR1 as LGHDT and CDR2 as YNNKEL (reference sequence). Trimming at V came to 2 bases and at J to 4 bases, leaving 2 bases not matched to a gene. This CDR3 contains 15 residues. CDR3 DNA sequence: TGTGCCAGCAGCCAATTAGCGGGGGGGGCAGATACGCAGTATTTT. Translated, it gives CASSQLAGGADTQYF.

By share of the sample, this clonotype is medium-sized. The chain combines TRBV27 with TRBJ2-7; 7 bases map to TRBD1. V was pared by 5 bases and J by 0 bases, with 7 bases of the junction left unmatched. The CDR3 totals 15 residues. Germline CDR1 reads MNHEY; CDR2 reads SMNVEV (reference sequence). In nucleotides, the CDR3 is TGTGCCAGCAGTCAGAGCAGGGGGTCCTCCTACGAGCAGTACTTC. Amino acids: CASSQSRGSSYEQYF.

This clonotype has a handful of counts. This rearrangement joins TRBV5-1 to TRBJ2-3, with 7 positions matching TRBD2. The length of the CDR3 is 15 residues. Germline values: CDR1 SGHRS, CDR2 YFSETQ. DNA of the CDR3: TGCGCTAGCCCCGCCGCGGGGGTCCGCACAGATACGCAGTATTTT. It translates to CASPAAGVRTDTQYF.

This chain joins TRBV20-1 and TRBJ2-5; D gene uncertain. There are 12 residues in the CDR3. The V and J ends lost 1 base and 5 bases respectively, with 8 bases between them. The germline V gene encodes CDR1 DFQATT and CDR2 SNEGSKA (reference sequence). CDR3 DNA sequence: TGCAGTGCTAGAGCCGCTTTGGAGACCCAGTACTTC. It specifies CSARAALETQYF.

On this clonotype itself: This sequence may be a read error, since a much larger clone differs from it by one base. The V gene is TRBV20-1, the J gene TRBJ1-2; 12 nucleotides line up with TRBD1. J was trimmed by 7 bases and V by 5 bases; bases with no gene match: 11. In germline, CDR1 is DFQATT, CDR2 SNEGSKA (reference sequence). The CDR3 runs 15 residues. The chain's CDR3 is CSALEPGQGASGYTF. The CDR3 DNA reads TGCAGTGCTTTAGAACCGGGACAGGGGGCGTCTGGCTACACCTTC.

This clonotype has just one count. A much larger clonotype is one base distant, so this may be a read error. The chain joins TRBV4-3 to TRBJ1-2; D gene uncertain. Trimming removed 6 bases from V and 6 bases from J, with 11 bases in between. The CDR3 has 12 amino acids. Looked up from germline, CDR1 is LGHNA and CDR2 is YSLEER. The CDR3 reads CASRAGNDGYTF. CDR3 DNA sequence: TGCGCCAGCAGGGCGGGAAACGATGGCTACACCTTC.

This clonotype was detected only once. This CDR3 is missing its conserved last phenylalanine or tryptophan, likely due to a read error. CDR3 DNA sequence: TGTGCCAGCAGCTTGGGACACCAAGAGACCCAGTACCTC. It translates to CASSLGHQETQYL. The genes are TRBV11-2 and TRBJ2-5; D tentatively reads TRBD1 or TRBD2 (5 bases each). The CDR3 contains 13 residues. CDR1 SGHAT and CDR2 FQNNGV come from the germline V gene. Between the trimmed V and J ends, which lost 3 bases and 0 bases, there was a span of 5 bases.

There are many counts of this clonotype. The chain employs TRBV14 and TRBJ2-1; no firm D call. This CDR3 is 15 amino acids long. Germline values: CDR1 SGHDN, CDR2 FVKESK. V was clipped by 0 bases and J by 0 bases, with 6 bases between them. CDR3 nucleotide sequence: TGTGCCAGCAGCCAAGAGACCGCCTCCTACAATGAGCAGTTCTTC. Protein product: CASSQETASYNEQFF. The full variable domain, with the rest looked up from reference TRBV14 and TRBJ2-1, is EAGVTQFPSHSVIEKGQTVTLRCDPISGHDNLYWYRRVMGKEIKFLLHFVKESKQDESGMPNNRFLAERTGGTYSTLKVQPAELEDSGVYFCASSQETASYNEQFFGPGTRLTVL.

This clonotype was counted only a few times. Given a much more abundant clone one base away, this may be a read error. The gene calls are TRBV7-9 and TRBJ1-2; D gene uncertain. The germline gives CDR1 SEHNR, CDR2 FQNEAQ (reference sequence). The CDR3 has 16 amino acids. The CDR3 DNA reads as TGTGCCAGCAGCTTAGTTAGTGCGGAAGCTAACTATAGCTACACCTTC. Protein sequence: CASSLVSAEANYSYTF.

This clonotype was observed many times. The genes are TRBV12-3 or TRBV12-4 and TRBJ2-7; D could derive from TRBD1 or TRBD2 (5 bases each). The CDR3 length is 13 residues. Trimming left V 5 bases short and J 3 bases short, with 11 bases between. In DNA form, the CDR3 reads TGTGCCAGCAGTCCTAGCAGGGACTACGAGCAGTACTTC. As protein: CASSPSRDYEQYF.

This clonotype was counted ten times or more. This chain joins TRBV20-1 and TRBJ2-7, with D perhaps matching TRBD2 (6 bases). CDR3 length: 13 amino acids. With 5 bases removed from V and 1 base from J, the gap between germline ends came to 12 bases. Germline CDR1 and CDR2: DFQATT and SNEGSKA (reference sequence). In DNA form, the CDR3 reads TGCAGTGCTCCCGGGACTCCTTCCTACGAGCAGTACTTC. Encoded protein: CSAPGTPSYEQYF.

This clonotype was picked up one time. The rearrangement links TRBV6-2 or TRBV6-3 to TRBJ1-5; 11 positions agree with TRBD1. V gave up 5 bases and J gave up 4 bases; unmatched junction bases: 1. The CDR3 has 14 residues. The V gene's germline CDR1 is MNHEY and CDR2 SVGEGT. DNA for the CDR3: TGTGCCAGCAGTGGACAGGGGGCAAATCAGCCCCAGCATTTT. Translated: CASSGQGANQPQHF.

Comment on this clonotype: This sequence may be a read error, since a much larger clone differs from it by one base. The rearrangement uses TRBV12-3 or TRBV12-4 and TRBJ2-3, with D unresolved. This CDR3 contains 13 residues. Trimming took 5 bases from V and 6 from J, leaving 12 bases between them. The CDR3 DNA reads TGTGCCAGCAGTCCTACGTCTGTGGATACGCAGTATTTT. Amino acids: CASSPTSVDTQYF.